This T cell receptor (beta chain) derives from a study of blood T cells in healthy people across ages. The CDR3 is 14 residues long. CDR1 ENHRY and CDR2 SYGVKD come from the germline V gene. V lost 3 bases and J 3 bases, leaving 10 bases between the germline ends. The table lists this clonotype with many counts. PCR was performed a second time for roughly 7 to 11 cycles using a sample-barcoded 5' primer and a J-beta primer mix. TCRdb used MiXCR to reprocess the 5' RACE reads, holding one entry per CDR3 protein. The profile shows around 990,000 distinct CDR3 sequences, around two fifths of them singletons.

The clonotype originates from a man aged 18 to 35 in good health. The sample taken for sequencing was blood. This chain connects TRBV10-3 to TRBJ2-3, with a weak D call TRBD2 (5 bases). This CDR3 reads CAISDGRGTDTQYF. CDR3 DNA sequence: TGTGCCATCAGTGATGGGAGAGGGACAGATACGCAGTATTTT.